A single sample is the source of the 2 T cell receptor beta chains below, sequenced in a study of blood T cells in healthy people across ages. Combining a sample-barcoded 5' primer with a J-beta primer mix, a second PCR ran for roughly 6 to 11 cycles. TCRdb fed the 5' RACE reads into MiXCR, producing one record per CDR3 protein. This sample has roughly 1.5 million distinct CDR3 sequences, with 35% to 45% found just once. What was sequenced was blood. All receptors come from a woman aged 18-29 years in good health.

This chain connects TRBV4-1 to TRBJ2-3; 13 bases are shared with TRBD2. V was pared by 0 bases and J by 1 base, with 10 bases of the junction left unmatched. CDR3 length equals 20 residues. The germline CDR1 and CDR2 sequences are MGHRA and YSYEKL. CDR3 coding DNA: TGCGCCAGCAGCCAAGAGGGGAGACTAGCGGGGGGACTAGGCACAGATACGCAGTATTTT. Its translation: CASSQEGRLAGGLGTDTQYF.

V and J are TRBV12-3 or TRBV12-4 and TRBJ1-5, with TRBD1 matching over 8 bases. CDR3 length: 17 amino acids. The V gene end was trimmed by 7 bases and the J gene end by 0 bases; junction bases not matched to a gene: 11. The CDR3 nucleotides are TGTGCCAGCATCCTCGGGACAGGAGATTATAGCAATCAGCCCCAGCATTTT. Residues: CASILGTGDYSNQPQHF.